These 10 T cell receptor beta chains were sequenced from one sample in a study of cytomegalovirus exposure and HLA in healthy donors (dated by TCRdb to 2015 to 2018). The library was generated by the immunoSEQ multiplex PCR assay. For the multiplex PCR, a mixture combining 60 forward primers for TCR Vbeta segments and 13 reverse primers for TCR Jbeta segments was used. The table comes from immuneACCESS by way of TCRdb, which keeps in-frame sequences with V and J called. Part of the clones is missing from these tables; in studies checked, under half for an unresolved V gene and the rest for unknown reasons. This sample lists tens of thousands of clones; less than 80% were detected once. Of the sample, 5.5% to 6% falls within the top ten clones. Material: PBMCs. The receptors here all came from a boy between 10 and 17 years old in good health and CMV-seropositive.

CDR3 nucleotides: TGCAGCGGGGGCCCATCGGAGACCCAGTACTTC. Its protein is CSGGPSETQYF. The chain recombines TRBV29-1 with TRBJ2-5; D might be TRBD1 (5 bases). Germline V gene sequence: CDR1 SQVTM, CDR2 ANQGSEA. The ends were cut back, 7 bases at V and 5 bases at J, with 11 bases in the middle. CDR3 size: 11 residues.

The chain is built from TRBV19 and TRBJ2-4; D possibly corresponds to TRBD1 (6 bases). The CDR3 has 12 amino acids. Trimming removed 6 bases from V and 6 bases from J, with 9 bases in between. In germline, CDR1 is LNHDA, CDR2 SQIVND (reference sequence). DNA for the CDR3: TGTGCCAGTAGGGACAGTCTAAACATTCAGTACTTC. This translates into CASRDSLNIQYF.

This clone was detected only a few times. V usage is TRBV12-5 and J usage is TRBJ1-1; 9 bases align to TRBD1. J gave up 6 bases and V 6 bases, and 8 bases lay outside the gene matches. Germline loops: CDR1 LGHNT, CDR2 FRNRAP. This CDR3 has 14 residues. The CDR3 region is CASGPGQGYAEAFF. Here the CDR3 DNA reads TGTGCTAGTGGCCCCGGACAGGGGTACGCTGAAGCTTTCTTT.

The chain recombines TRBV19 with TRBJ2-3; no definite D call. The germline V gene has CDR1 LNHDA and CDR2 SQIVND (reference sequence). This CDR3 has 15 amino acids. Between the trimmed V and J ends, which lost 7 bases and 1 base, there was a span of 15 bases. In DNA, the CDR3 is TGTGCCAGTACCCTGACTGTGACGCGCACAGATACGCAGTATTTT. It translates to CASTLTVTRTDTQYF.

CDR3 amino acids: CASSPPGETQYF. Written as DNA, the CDR3 is TGTGCCAGCAGCCCCCCGGGGGAGACCCAGTACTTC. The chain combines TRBV4-2 with TRBJ2-5; a weak D match, TRBD2 (5 bases). This CDR3 is built from 12 residues. Germline-derived CDR1 and CDR2 are LGHNA and YNFKEQ. V lost 4 bases to trimming and J lost 5 bases, with 8 bases between them.

The sample holds a few counts of this clone. The V gene is TRBV27, the J gene TRBJ2-7; tentative D call: TRBD1 (6 bases). Trimming stripped 5 bases from V and 3 bases from J, with 11 bases between. Germline V gene lookup returns CDR1 MNHEY and CDR2 SMNVEV (reference sequence). The length of the CDR3 is 13 residues. The CDR3 region has the DNA TGTGCCAGCAGTCTAGGGGGAGACTACGAGCAGTACTTC. Its translation: CASSLGGDYEQYF.

This clone was counted between two and nine times. The rearrangement uses TRBV29-1 and TRBJ1-4; the D gene is possibly TRBD1 (6 bases). V dropped 6 bases and J dropped 7 bases, with 15 bases sitting between them. The germline gives CDR1 SQVTM, CDR2 ANQGSEA. The CDR3 covers 13 residues. The CDR3 reads CSVRQALSEKLFF. CDR3 DNA sequence: TGCAGCGTGAGACAGGCCTTGAGTGAAAAACTGTTTTTT.

The rearrangement links TRBV6-1 to TRBJ1-1, with 9 bases identical to TRBD1. In germline, CDR1 is MNHNS, CDR2 SASEGT. V lost 7 bases, J lost 5 bases, and 8 bases stayed unmatched. There are 14 residues in the CDR3. For the CDR3, the DNA is TGTGCCAGCACAACCGGGACAGGGTTGACTGAAGCTTTCTTT. Amino acids: CASTTGTGLTEAFF.

The CDR3, as DNA: TGCGCCAGCAGCCAAGAATTCGGCACAGATACGCAGTATTTT. Its protein product is CASSQEFGTDTQYF. This chain uses TRBV4-3 with TRBJ2-3; D call uncertain. The CDR3 spans 14 residues. V lost 0 bases to trimming and J lost 1 base, with 5 bases between them. Germline CDR1 and CDR2: LGHNA and YSLEER.

The CDR3 region has the DNA TGTGCCAGCAGCCTCCGGACAGGGAGGGATCTTGGAGAGACCCAGTACTTC. Its protein product is CASSLRTGRDLGETQYF. This sequence joins TRBV5-4 and TRBJ2-5; tentatively, D is TRBD1 (8 bases). V shed 4 bases and J shed 4 bases, with 23 bases lying between them. Germline V gives CDR1 SGHNT, CDR2 YYREEE (reference sequence). This CDR3 comprises 17 residues.